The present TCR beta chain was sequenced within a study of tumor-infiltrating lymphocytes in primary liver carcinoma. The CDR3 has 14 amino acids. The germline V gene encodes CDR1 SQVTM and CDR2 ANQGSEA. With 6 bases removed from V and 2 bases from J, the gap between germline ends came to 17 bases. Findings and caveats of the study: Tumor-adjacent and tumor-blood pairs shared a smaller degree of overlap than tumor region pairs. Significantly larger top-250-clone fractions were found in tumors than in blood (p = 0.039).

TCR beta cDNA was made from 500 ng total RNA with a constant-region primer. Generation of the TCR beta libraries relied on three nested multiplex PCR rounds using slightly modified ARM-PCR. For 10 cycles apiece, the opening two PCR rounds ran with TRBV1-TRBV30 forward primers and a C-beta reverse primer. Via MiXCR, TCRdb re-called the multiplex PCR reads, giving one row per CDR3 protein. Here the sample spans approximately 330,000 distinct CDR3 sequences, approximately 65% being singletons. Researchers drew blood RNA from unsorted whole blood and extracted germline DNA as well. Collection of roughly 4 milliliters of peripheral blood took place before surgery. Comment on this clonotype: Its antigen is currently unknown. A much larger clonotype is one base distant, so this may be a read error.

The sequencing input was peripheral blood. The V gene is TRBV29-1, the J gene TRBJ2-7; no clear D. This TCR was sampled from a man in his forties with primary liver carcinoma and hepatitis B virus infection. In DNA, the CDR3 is TGCAGCGTCGAGGACGGCGCCAAGACCTACGAGCAGTACGTC. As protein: CSVEDGAKTYEQYV.